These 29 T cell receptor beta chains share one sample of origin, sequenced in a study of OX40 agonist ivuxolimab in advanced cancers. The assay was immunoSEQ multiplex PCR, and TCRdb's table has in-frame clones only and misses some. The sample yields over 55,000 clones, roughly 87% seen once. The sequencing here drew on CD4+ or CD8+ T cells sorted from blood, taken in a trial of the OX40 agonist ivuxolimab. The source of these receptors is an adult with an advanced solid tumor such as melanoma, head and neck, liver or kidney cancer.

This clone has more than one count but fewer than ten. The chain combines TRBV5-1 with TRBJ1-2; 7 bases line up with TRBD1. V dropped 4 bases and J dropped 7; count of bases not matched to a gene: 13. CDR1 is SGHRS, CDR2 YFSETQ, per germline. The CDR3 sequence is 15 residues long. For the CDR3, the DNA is TGCGCCAGCAGCACCCAGACAGGGTTGGCTGGTGGCTACACCTTC. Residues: CASSTQTGLAGGYTF.

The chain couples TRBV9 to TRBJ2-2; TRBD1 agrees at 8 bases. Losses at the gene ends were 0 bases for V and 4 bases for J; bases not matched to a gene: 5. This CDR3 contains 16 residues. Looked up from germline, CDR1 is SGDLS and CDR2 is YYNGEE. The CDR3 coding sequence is TGTGCCAGCAGCGTAGGTCAGGGGGCGGGCACCGGGGAGCTGTTTTTT. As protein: CASSVGQGAGTGELFF.

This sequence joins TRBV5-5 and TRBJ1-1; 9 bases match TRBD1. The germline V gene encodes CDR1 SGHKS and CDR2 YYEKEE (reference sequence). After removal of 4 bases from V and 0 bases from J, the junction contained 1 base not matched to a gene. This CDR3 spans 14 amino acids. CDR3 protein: CASSGQGLNTEAFF. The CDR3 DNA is TGTGCCAGCAGCGGACAGGGGTTGAACACTGAAGCTTTCTTT. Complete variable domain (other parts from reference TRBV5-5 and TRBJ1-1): DAGVTQSPTHLIKTRGQQVTLRCSPISGHKSVSWYQQVLGQGPQFIFQYYEKEERGRGNFPDRFSARQFPNYSSELNVNALLLGDSALYLCASSGQGLNTEAFFGQGTRLTVV.

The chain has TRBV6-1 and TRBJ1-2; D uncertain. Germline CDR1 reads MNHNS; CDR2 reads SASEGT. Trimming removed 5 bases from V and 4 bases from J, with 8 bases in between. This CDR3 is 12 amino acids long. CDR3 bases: TGTGCCAGCAGTAATCGCCTCTATGGCTACACCTTC. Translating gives CASSNRLYGYTF.

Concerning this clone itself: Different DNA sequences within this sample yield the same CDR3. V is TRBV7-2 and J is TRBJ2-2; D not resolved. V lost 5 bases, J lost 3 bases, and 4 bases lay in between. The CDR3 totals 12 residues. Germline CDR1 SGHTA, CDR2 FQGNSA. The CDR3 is CASSLYTGELFF. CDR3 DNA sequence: TGTGCCAGCAGCCTCTACACCGGGGAGCTGTTTTTT.

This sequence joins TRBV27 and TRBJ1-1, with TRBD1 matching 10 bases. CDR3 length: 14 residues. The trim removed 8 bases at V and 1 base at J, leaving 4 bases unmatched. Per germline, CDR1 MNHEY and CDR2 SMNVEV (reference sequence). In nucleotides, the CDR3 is TGTGCCAGCCTCCGGGACAGGGGGAACACTGAAGCTTTCTTT. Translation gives CASLRDRGNTEAFF.

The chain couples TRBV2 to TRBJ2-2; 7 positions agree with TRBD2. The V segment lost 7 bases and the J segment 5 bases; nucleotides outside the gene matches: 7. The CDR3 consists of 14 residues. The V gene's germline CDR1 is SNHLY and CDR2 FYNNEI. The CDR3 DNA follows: TGTGCCAGCATTTGGGGGAGGGAAACCGGGGAGCTGTTTTTT. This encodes CASIWGRETGELFF.

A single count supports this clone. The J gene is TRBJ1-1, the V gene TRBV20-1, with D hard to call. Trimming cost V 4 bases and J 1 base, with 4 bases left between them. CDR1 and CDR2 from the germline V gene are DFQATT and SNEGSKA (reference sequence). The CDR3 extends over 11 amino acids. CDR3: CSAMENTEAFF. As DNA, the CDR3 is TGCAGTGCTATGGAGAACACTGAAGCTTTCTTT.

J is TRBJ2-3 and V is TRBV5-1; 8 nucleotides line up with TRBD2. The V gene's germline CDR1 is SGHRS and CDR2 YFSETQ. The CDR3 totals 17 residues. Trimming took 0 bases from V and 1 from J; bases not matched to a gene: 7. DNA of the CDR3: TGCGCCAGCAGCTTGGCCGGCGGGGGGCCGCGCACAGATACGCAGTATTTT. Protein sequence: CASSLAGGGPRTDTQYF.

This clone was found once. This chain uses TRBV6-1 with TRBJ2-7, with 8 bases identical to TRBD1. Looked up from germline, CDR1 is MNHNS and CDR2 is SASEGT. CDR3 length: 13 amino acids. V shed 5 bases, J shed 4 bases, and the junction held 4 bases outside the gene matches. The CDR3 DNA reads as TGTGCCAGCAGTCAACGGACAGGGTACGAGCAGTACTTC. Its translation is CASSQRTGYEQYF.

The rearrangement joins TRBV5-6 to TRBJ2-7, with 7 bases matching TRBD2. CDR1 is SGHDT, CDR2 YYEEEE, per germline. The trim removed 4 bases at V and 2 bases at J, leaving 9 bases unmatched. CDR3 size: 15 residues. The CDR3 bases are TGTGCCAGCAGCCGGACCGGGGGAGGGACCTACGAGCAGTACTTC. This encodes CASSRTGGGTYEQYF.

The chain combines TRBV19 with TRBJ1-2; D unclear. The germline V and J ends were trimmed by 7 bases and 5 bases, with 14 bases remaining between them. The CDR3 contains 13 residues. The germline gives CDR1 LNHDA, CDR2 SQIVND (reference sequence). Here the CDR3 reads CASKRAGIYGYTF. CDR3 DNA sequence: TGTGCCAGTAAGAGGGCGGGGATTTATGGCTACACCTTC. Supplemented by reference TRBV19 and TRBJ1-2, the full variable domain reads DGGITQSPKYLFRKEGQNVTLSCEQNLNHDAMYWYRQDPGQGLRLIYYSQIVNDFQKGDIAEGYSVSREKKESFPLTVTSAQKNPTAFYLCASKRAGIYGYTFGSGTRLTVV.

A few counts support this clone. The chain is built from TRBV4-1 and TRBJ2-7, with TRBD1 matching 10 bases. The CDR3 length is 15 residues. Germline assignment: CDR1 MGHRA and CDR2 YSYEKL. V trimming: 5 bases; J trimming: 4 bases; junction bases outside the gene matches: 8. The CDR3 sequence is CASSDRDRGGYEQYF. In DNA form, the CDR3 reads TGCGCCAGCAGCGACCGGGACAGGGGAGGGTACGAGCAGTACTTC.

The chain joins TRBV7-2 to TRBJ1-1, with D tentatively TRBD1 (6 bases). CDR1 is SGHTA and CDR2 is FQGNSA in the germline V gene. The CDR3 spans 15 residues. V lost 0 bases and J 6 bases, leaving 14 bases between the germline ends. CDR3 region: CASSLAGGVRAEAFF. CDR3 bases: TGTGCCAGCAGCTTAGCAGGGGGGGTCCGCGCTGAAGCTTTCTTT.

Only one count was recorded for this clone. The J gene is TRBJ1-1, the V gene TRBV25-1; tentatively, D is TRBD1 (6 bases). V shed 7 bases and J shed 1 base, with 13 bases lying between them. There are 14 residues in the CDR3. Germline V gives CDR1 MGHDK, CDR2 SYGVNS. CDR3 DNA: TGTGCCAGCAAGGCATTGACAGGGAACACTGAAGCTTTCTTT. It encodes CASKALTGNTEAFF.

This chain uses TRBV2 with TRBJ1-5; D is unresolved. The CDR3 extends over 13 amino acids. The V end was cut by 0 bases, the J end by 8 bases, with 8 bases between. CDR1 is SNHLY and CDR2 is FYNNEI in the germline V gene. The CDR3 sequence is CASSEALPEPQHF. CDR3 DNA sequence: TGTGCCAGCAGTGAAGCGCTTCCTGAGCCCCAGCATTTT.

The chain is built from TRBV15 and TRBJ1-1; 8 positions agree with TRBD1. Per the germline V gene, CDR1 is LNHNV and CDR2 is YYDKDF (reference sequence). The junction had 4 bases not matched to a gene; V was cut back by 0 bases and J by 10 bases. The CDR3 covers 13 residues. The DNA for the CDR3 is TGTGCCACCAGCAGAGACAGGGGGCGCGGAGCTTTCTTT. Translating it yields CATSRDRGRGAFF. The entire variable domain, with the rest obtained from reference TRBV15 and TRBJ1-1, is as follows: DAMVIQNPRYQVTQFGKPVTLSCSQTLNHNVMYWYQQKSSQAPKLLFHYYDKDFNNEADTPDNFQSRRPNTSFCFLDIRSPGLGDTAMYLCATSRDRGRGAFFGQGTRLTVV.

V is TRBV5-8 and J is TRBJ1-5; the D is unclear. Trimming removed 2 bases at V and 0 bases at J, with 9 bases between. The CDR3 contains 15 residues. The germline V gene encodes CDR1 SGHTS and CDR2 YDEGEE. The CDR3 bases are TGTGCCAGCAGCTTATTGCCGGATAGCAATCAGCCCCAGCATTTT. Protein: CASSLLPDSNQPQHF.

The CDR3 bases are TGTGCCAGCTGCTTAGGGGACACCACCTGGAGCGGCTACACCTTC. As protein: CASCLGDTTWSGYTF. The chain employs TRBV6-1 and TRBJ1-2, with a tentative D call TRBD1 (6 bases). The CDR3 covers 15 residues. Germline V gene data show CDR1 as MNHNS and CDR2 as SASEGT. Deletions cut 8 bases from V and 8 bases from J, with 24 bases between.

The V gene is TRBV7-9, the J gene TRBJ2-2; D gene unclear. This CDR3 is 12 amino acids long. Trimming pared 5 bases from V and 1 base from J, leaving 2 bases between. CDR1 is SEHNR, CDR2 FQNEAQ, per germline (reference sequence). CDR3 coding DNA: TGTGCCAGCAGCGAGAACACCGGGGAGCTGTTTTTT. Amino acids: CASSENTGELFF.

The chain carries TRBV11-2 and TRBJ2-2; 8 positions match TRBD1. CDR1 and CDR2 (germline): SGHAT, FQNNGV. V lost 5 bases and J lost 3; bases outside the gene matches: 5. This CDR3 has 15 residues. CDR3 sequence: CASSPRTGYTGELFF. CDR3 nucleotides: TGTGCCAGCAGCCCAAGGACAGGGTACACCGGGGAGCTGTTTTTT.

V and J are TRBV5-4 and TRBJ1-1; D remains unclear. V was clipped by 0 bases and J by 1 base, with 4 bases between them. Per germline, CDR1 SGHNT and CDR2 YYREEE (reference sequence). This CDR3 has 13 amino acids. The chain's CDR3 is CASSLATNTEAFF. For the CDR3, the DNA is TGTGCCAGCAGCTTGGCCACGAACACTGAAGCTTTCTTT.

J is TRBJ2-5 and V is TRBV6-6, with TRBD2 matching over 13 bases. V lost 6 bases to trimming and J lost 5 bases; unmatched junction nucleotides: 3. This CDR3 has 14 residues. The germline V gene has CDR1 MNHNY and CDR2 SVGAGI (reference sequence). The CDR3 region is CASSGTSGDETQYF. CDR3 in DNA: TGTGCCAGCAGCGGGACTAGCGGGGATGAGACCCAGTACTTC.

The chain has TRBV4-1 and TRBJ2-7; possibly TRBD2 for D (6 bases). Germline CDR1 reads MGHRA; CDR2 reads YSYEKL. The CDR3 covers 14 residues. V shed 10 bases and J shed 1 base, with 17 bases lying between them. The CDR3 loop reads CANPLGRESYEQYF. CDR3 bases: TGCGCCAACCCCCTGGGGCGGGAATCCTACGAGCAGTACTTC.

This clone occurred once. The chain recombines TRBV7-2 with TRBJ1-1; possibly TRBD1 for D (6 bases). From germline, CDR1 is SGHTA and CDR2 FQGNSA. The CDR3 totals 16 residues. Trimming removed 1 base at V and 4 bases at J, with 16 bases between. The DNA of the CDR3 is TGTGCCAGCAGCTTAGTAAAAACCAGGGGAAGCACTGAAGCTTTCTTT. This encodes CASSLVKTRGSTEAFF.

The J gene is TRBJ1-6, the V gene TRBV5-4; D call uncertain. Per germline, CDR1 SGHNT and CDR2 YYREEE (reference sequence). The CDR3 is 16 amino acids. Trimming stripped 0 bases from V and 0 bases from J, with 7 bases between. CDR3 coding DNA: TGTGCCAGCAGCTTGGCGGCAAGCTCCTATAATTCACCCCTCCACTTT. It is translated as CASSLAASSYNSPLHF.

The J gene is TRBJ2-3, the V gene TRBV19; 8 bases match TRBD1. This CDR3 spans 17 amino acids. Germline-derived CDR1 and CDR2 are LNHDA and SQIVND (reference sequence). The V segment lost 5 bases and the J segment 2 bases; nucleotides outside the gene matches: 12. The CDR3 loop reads CASSPRGTGGHTDTQYF. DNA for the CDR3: TGTGCCAGTAGTCCCAGAGGAACAGGGGGTCACACAGATACGCAGTATTTT.

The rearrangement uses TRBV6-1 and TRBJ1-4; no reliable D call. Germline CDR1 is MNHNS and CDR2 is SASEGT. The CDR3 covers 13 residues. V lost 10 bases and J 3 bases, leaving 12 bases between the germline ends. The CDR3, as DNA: TGTGCCACCCGGGGTACGGCTAATGAAAAACTGTTTTTT. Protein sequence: CATRGTANEKLFF.

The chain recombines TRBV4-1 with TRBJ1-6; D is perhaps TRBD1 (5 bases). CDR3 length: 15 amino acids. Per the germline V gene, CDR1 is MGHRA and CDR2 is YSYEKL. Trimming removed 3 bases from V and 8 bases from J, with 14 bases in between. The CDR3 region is CASSQSQRGDSPLHF. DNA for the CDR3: TGCGCCAGCAGCCAGTCACAGCGGGGGGATTCACCCCTCCACTTT.